These 10 T cell receptor beta chains were all obtained from the same sample, sequenced in a study of OX40 agonist ivuxolimab in advanced cancers. Clones were read by immunoSEQ multiplex PCR, and TCRdb kept only the in-frame ones, dropping some. The sample consists of about 83,000 clones, about 88% of them appearing once. Sequences were derived from CD4+ or CD8+ T cells sorted from blood, sampled in a trial of the OX40 agonist ivuxolimab. These receptors were obtained from an adult with an advanced solid tumor such as melanoma, head and neck, liver or kidney cancer.

The chain recombines TRBV23-1 with TRBJ2-7, with TRBD2 matching over 14 bases. TRBV23-1 falls under the ORF class, with uncertain function. V dropped 2 bases and J dropped 1; count of bases not matched to a gene: 16. The CDR3 is 21 amino acids. The CDR3 DNA follows: TGCGCCAGCAGTCAACCCGGTGGGACTAGCGGGAGTGAGGGGAGGTCCTACGAGCAGTACTTC. It translates to CASSQPGGTSGSEGRSYEQYF.

The genes are TRBV5-1 and TRBJ2-2; possible D gene TRBD1, 6 bases. Germline V CDR1 and CDR2: SGHRS, YFSETQ. There are 14 residues in the CDR3. V was shortened by 8 bases and J by 3 bases, with 14 bases between the two germline ends. The CDR3 reads CASSRAGDTGELFF. The CDR3 DNA follows: TGCGCCAGTTCACGAGCAGGGGACACCGGGGAGCTGTTTTTT.

The V gene is TRBV7-2, the J gene TRBJ1-4, with D tentatively TRBD1 (6 bases). This CDR3 contains 15 residues. Germline lookup yields CDR1 SGHTA and CDR2 FQGNSA. Trimming stripped 6 bases from V and 8 bases from J, with 19 bases between. The CDR3 sequence: CASRLAGVWGEKLFF. The DNA of the CDR3 is TGTGCCAGCAGGCTTGCAGGGGTATGGGGGGAAAAACTGTTTTTT.

The chain employs TRBV5-4 and TRBJ2-3; D ambiguous. Between the trimmed V and J ends, which lost 0 bases and 1 base, there was a span of 3 bases. Germline CDR1 SGHNT, CDR2 YYREEE (reference sequence). The CDR3 has 13 amino acids. CDR3 coding DNA: TGTGCCAGCAGCTTGGCCGGCACAGATACGCAGTATTTT. Translating it yields CASSLAGTDTQYF.

The J gene is TRBJ2-5, the V gene TRBV7-9; 9 bases align to TRBD1. Germline trimming cut 3 bases from V and 2 bases from J; bases unmatched to any gene: 7. The germline CDR1 and CDR2 sequences are SEHNR and FQNEAQ (reference sequence). This CDR3 is 16 amino acids long. The CDR3 spells CASSFQQGARQETQYF. The DNA of the CDR3 is TGTGCCAGCAGCTTTCAACAGGGGGCACGACAAGAGACCCAGTACTTC. Complete variable domain (other parts from reference TRBV7-9 and TRBJ2-5): DTGVSQNPRHKITKRGQNVTFRCDPISEHNRLYWYRQTLGQGPEFLTYFQNEAQLEKSRLLSDRFSAERPKGSFSTLEIQRTEQGDSAMYLCASSFQQGARQETQYFGPGTRLLVL.

This chain uses TRBV5-4 with TRBJ1-2, with TRBD1 identical over 9 bases. The CDR3 covers 14 residues. The germline V gene encodes CDR1 SGHNT and CDR2 YYREEE (reference sequence). V was clipped by 4 bases and J by 7 bases; unmatched bases: 8. CDR3 protein: CASSPGQGLGGYTF. The CDR3 DNA is TGTGCCAGCAGCCCGGGACAGGGATTAGGTGGCTACACCTTC. Complete variable domain (other parts from reference TRBV5-4 and TRBJ1-2): ETGVTQSPTHLIKTRGQQVTLRCSSQSGHNTVSWYQQALGQGPQFIFQYYREEENGRGNFPPRFSGLQFPNYSSELNVNALELDDSALYLCASSPGQGLGGYTFGSGTRLTVV.

This clone appeared many times. This chain uses TRBV7-6 with TRBJ2-7, with 9 bases identical to TRBD1. With V trimmed by 4 bases and J by 0 bases, 4 bases remained unmatched. The germline CDR1 and CDR2 sequences are SGHVS and FNYEAQ. This CDR3 has 15 amino acids. DNA of the CDR3: TGTGCCAGCAGCTCTCCGGGACAGGGCTCCTACGAGCAGTACTTC. Protein product: CASSSPGQGSYEQYF.

As to this clone: The sample holds other DNA sequences that translate to the same CDR3. The rearrangement links TRBV5-1 to TRBJ2-5; D possibly corresponds to TRBD2 (5 bases). This CDR3 is 15 amino acids long. The V gene lost 0 bases and the J gene lost 1 base, with 10 bases spanning the gap. CDR1 SGHRS and CDR2 YFSETQ come from the germline V gene. The DNA of the CDR3 is TGCGCCAGCAGCTTGGCCGCTGGACTCCAAGAGACCCAGTACTTC. Translation gives CASSLAAGLQETQYF.

The chain has TRBV5-4 and TRBJ2-5, with D maybe TRBD1 (6 bases). The V gene lost 4 bases and the J gene lost 1 base, with 8 bases spanning the gap. Germline CDR1 and CDR2: SGHNT and YYREEE (reference sequence). This CDR3 is 13 amino acids long. CDR3 protein: CASSPDSQETQYF. CDR3 DNA sequence: TGTGCCAGCAGCCCGGACAGCCAAGAGACCCAGTACTTC.

The rearrangement links TRBV19 to TRBJ1-4; the match to TRBD1 covers 7 bases. This CDR3 is built from 12 residues. The germline V gene encodes CDR1 LNHDA and CDR2 SQIVND (reference sequence). The trim removed 4 bases at V and 8 bases at J, leaving 1 base unmatched. CDR3 in amino acids: CASSNRGEKLFF. DNA of the CDR3: TGTGCCAGTAGTAACAGGGGAGAAAAACTGTTTTTT. The complete variable domain, with remaining parts taken from reference TRBV19 and TRBJ1-4, reads DGGITQSPKYLFRKEGQNVTLSCEQNLNHDAMYWYRQDPGQGLRLIYYSQIVNDFQKGDIAEGYSVSREKKESFPLTVTSAQKNPTAFYLCASSNRGEKLFFGSGTQLSVL.